The 27 T cell receptor beta chains below come from one sample, sequenced in a study of T-cell memory formation after mild COVID-19. Via MiXCR, TCRdb re-called the 5' RACE reads, giving one row per CDR3 protein. The repertoire holds around 400,000 distinct CDR3 sequences, with about 24% as singletons. Sequenced input: PBMCs or a T cell subset sorted from them (not recorded which). All receptors come from an adult woman who had mild COVID-19 (a few samples of this study predate the infection). Cell type and time point are not known.

The chain joins TRBV7-9 to TRBJ2-7, with TRBD2 matching 8 bases. The CDR3 consists of 16 residues. The germline gives CDR1 SEHNR, CDR2 FQNEAQ (reference sequence). Trimming cost V 0 bases and J 2 bases; bases outside gene matches: 6. The DNA for the CDR3 is TGTGCCAGCAGCTTAGCCCGAGGACTAGCCCCCTACGAGCAGTACTTC. Its translation: CASSLARGLAPYEQYF.

This clonotype was recorded at least ten times. This sequence joins TRBV7-6 and TRBJ2-3; D is possibly TRBD1 (6 bases). CDR3 length: 14 amino acids. The ends were cut back, 1 base at V and 1 base at J, with 6 bases in the middle. Per germline, CDR1 SGHVS and CDR2 FNYEAQ. The CDR3 here is CASSLGTGTDTQYF. The CDR3 region has the DNA TGTGCCAGCAGCTTAGGGACAGGCACAGATACGCAGTATTTT.

This chain links TRBV7-9 with TRBJ2-5; tentatively, D is TRBD2 (5 bases). The CDR3 extends over 14 amino acids. The germline V gene encodes CDR1 SEHNR and CDR2 FQNEAQ (reference sequence). Trimming shortened V by 8 bases and J by 3 bases, and 16 bases separated the two germline ends. DNA of the CDR3: TGTGCCAGCGGAACAACTATAGCGAAAGAGACCCAGTACTTC. Amino acid sequence: CASGTTIAKETQYF.

V usage is TRBV5-1 and J usage is TRBJ1-4; D not resolved. CDR3 size: 13 residues. V gave up 0 bases and J gave up 11 bases, with 11 bases separating them. Germline CDR1 is SGHRS and CDR2 is YFSETQ. The CDR3 region has the DNA TGCGCCAGCAGCTTGGACTCCGGGAAGAAACTGTTTTTT. Amino acids: CASSLDSGKKLFF.

V is TRBV5-4 and J is TRBJ2-2, with D possibly being TRBD2 (6 bases). V gave up 3 bases and J gave up 4 bases, with 13 bases separating them. Per germline, CDR1 SGHNT and CDR2 YYREEE (reference sequence). The CDR3 covers 15 residues. CDR3 residues: CASSSPRDFTGELFF. In DNA, the CDR3 is TGTGCCAGCAGCTCCCCTAGGGACTTCACCGGGGAGCTGTTTTTT.

The V and J genes are TRBV6-1 and TRBJ2-2, with D perhaps matching TRBD2 (6 bases). Germline CDR1 MNHNS, CDR2 SASEGT. The V and J ends lost 3 bases and 1 base respectively, with 12 bases between them. This CDR3 contains 16 residues. The CDR3 DNA follows: TGTGCCAGCAGTGACCCTTGGAGGGAGAACACCGGGGAGCTGTTTTTT. This translates into CASSDPWRENTGELFF.

This chain joins TRBV5-1 and TRBJ2-3, with a tentative D call TRBD2 (6 bases). CDR1 is SGHRS, CDR2 YFSETQ, per germline. This CDR3 region has 16 residues. Trimming removed 0 bases from V and 4 bases from J, with 15 bases in between. CDR3 nucleotide sequence: TGCGCCAGCAGCTTGGGTGGCCTAGCGCAGGCAGATACGCAGTATTTT. Its translation is CASSLGGLAQADTQYF.

This clonotype was recorded a few times. This rearrangement joins TRBV6-5 to TRBJ2-2; 7 positions agree with TRBD1. The CDR3 has 16 amino acids. Germline V gene lookup returns CDR1 MNHEY and CDR2 SVGAGI. J was trimmed by 1 base and V by 5 bases; bases with no gene match: 7. Here the CDR3 reads CASSKPRTGNTGELFF. As DNA, the CDR3 is TGTGCCAGCAGTAAACCACGGACAGGGAACACCGGGGAGCTGTTTTTT.

The sample holds a few counts of this clonotype. The chain joins TRBV20-1 to TRBJ2-7; TRBD1 aligns across 7 bases. CDR1 is DFQATT, CDR2 SNEGSKA, per germline (reference sequence). The CDR3 is 14 amino acids. V was clipped by 5 bases and J by 0 bases; unmatched bases: 7. The CDR3 reads CSALFGTVSYEQYF. The CDR3 coding sequence is TGCAGTGCTCTCTTTGGGACAGTCTCCTACGAGCAGTACTTC.

The chain employs TRBV6-5 and TRBJ1-6; D perhaps matches TRBD1 (5 bases). Germline CDR1 is MNHEY and CDR2 is SVGAGI. This CDR3 comprises 21 residues. V lost 0 bases and J lost 5, with 26 bases in between. The CDR3 sequence is CASSYSIPNPSGGGNNSPLHF. The CDR3 nucleotides read TGTGCCAGCAGTTACTCGATTCCGAATCCTAGTGGGGGGGGAAATAATTCACCCCTCCACTTT.

This clonotype was observed a few times. The chain recombines TRBV15 with TRBJ2-3; D is uncertain. Germline CDR1 and CDR2: LNHNV and YYDKDF (reference sequence). The V and J ends lost 2 bases and 5 bases respectively, with 8 bases between them. The length of the CDR3 is 13 residues. The CDR3 DNA reads as TGTGCCACCAGCAGACCCCCCGGAGATACGCAGTATTTT. Protein sequence: CATSRPPGDTQYF.

This clonotype showed up just a few times. CDR3 nucleotides: TGCGCCAGCAGCCAAGATCGTGCCGGGAGCTACAATGAGCAGTTCTTC. Protein product: CASSQDRAGSYNEQFF. J is TRBJ2-1 and V is TRBV4-3; D is possibly TRBD2 (6 bases). The germline V gene encodes CDR1 LGHNA and CDR2 YSLEER. V gave up 0 bases and J gave up 3 bases, with 12 bases separating them. The length of the CDR3 is 16 residues.

This sequence joins TRBV5-1 and TRBJ1-4, with TRBD1 matching 8 bases. Germline CDR1 and CDR2: SGHRS and YFSETQ. CDR3 length equals 14 residues. The V segment lost 4 bases and the J segment 8 bases; nucleotides outside the gene matches: 7. Here the CDR3 DNA reads TGCGCCAGCAGCCCGGGACAGGAAAACGAAAAACTGTTTTTT. Amino acid sequence: CASSPGQENEKLFF.

V usage is TRBV4-1 and J usage is TRBJ2-1, with D unclear. V dropped 1 base and J dropped 5 bases, with 6 bases sitting between them. The germline CDR1 and CDR2 sequences are MGHRA and YSYEKL. The CDR3 is 13 residues long. CDR3 protein: CASSQGTNNEQFF. The DNA of the CDR3 is TGCGCCAGCAGCCAAGGAACAAACAATGAGCAGTTCTTC.

In its sample, this clonotype was seen many times. This chain links TRBV5-1 with TRBJ2-2; D not certain. Germline-derived CDR1 and CDR2 are SGHRS and YFSETQ. Trimming shortened V by 5 bases and J by 2 bases, and 10 bases separated the two germline ends. This CDR3 contains 14 residues. This chain's CDR3 is CASSSDGNTGELFF. In DNA, the CDR3 is TGCGCCAGCAGTTCGGACGGAAACACCGGGGAGCTGTTTTTT. Variable domain in full (rest from reference TRBV5-1 and TRBJ2-2): KAGVTQTPRYLIKTRGQQVTLSCSPISGHRSVSWYQQTPGQGLQFLFEYFSETQRNKGNFPGRFSGRQFSNSRSEMNVSTLELGDSALYLCASSSDGNTGELFFGEGSRLTVL.

This clonotype showed up just a few times. V is TRBV20-1 and J is TRBJ2-2; 11 bases match TRBD2. The J segment lost 2 bases and the V segment lost 4 bases, leaving 6 bases of the junction unmatched. Per germline, CDR1 DFQATT and CDR2 SNEGSKA (reference sequence). This CDR3 region has 16 residues. The CDR3 loop reads CSATGTSGLNTGELFF. As DNA, the CDR3 is TGCAGTGCTACTGGGACTAGCGGATTAAACACCGGGGAGCTGTTTTTT.

The chain has TRBV29-1 and TRBJ1-2; D ambiguous. The V end lost 1 base, the J end lost 7 bases, and 10 bases lay between the germline ends. From germline, CDR1 is SQVTM and CDR2 ANQGSEA. CDR3 length: 12 residues. This CDR3 reads CSVEGGFSGYTF. For the CDR3, the DNA is TGCAGCGTTGAAGGTGGTTTTTCTGGCTACACCTTC.

The chain recombines TRBV27 with TRBJ2-7, with 7 bases identical to TRBD1. Germline CDR1 reads MNHEY; CDR2 reads SMNVEV (reference sequence). V was pared by 3 bases and J by 3 bases, with 5 bases of the junction left unmatched. This CDR3 is 14 amino acids long. CDR3 in amino acids: CASSFDRAGYEQYF. CDR3 in DNA: TGTGCCAGCAGTTTCGACAGGGCAGGCTACGAGCAGTACTTC.

The chain links TRBV30 to TRBJ2-7, with unresolved D. The CDR3 spans 12 residues. Germline V gene lookup returns CDR1 GTSNPN and CDR2 SVGIG (reference sequence). V was clipped by 1 base and J by 6 bases, with 10 bases between them. The DNA for the CDR3 is TGTGCCTGGAGTGGACCTGGGCTCGAGCAGTACTTC. Its protein is CAWSGPGLEQYF.

The gene calls are TRBV12-3 or TRBV12-4 and TRBJ2-3; D is uncertain. Trimming cost V 7 bases and J 0 bases, with 8 bases left between them. The CDR3 extends over 13 amino acids. Here the CDR3 DNA reads TGTGCCAGCACCCCTTTTAGCACAGATACGCAGTATTTT. Its translation is CASTPFSTDTQYF.

The V call is TRBV5-1, the J call TRBJ2-7, with D unresolved. From germline, CDR1 is SGHRS and CDR2 YFSETQ. The V end lost 0 bases, the J end lost 5 bases, and 9 bases lay between the germline ends. CDR3 size: 13 residues. For the CDR3, the DNA is TGCGCCAGCAGCTTGGTAGGCCGGGACGAGCAGTACTTC. Translated: CASSLVGRDEQYF.

The chain employs TRBV19 and TRBJ2-5; possible D gene TRBD2, 7 bases. This CDR3 is 12 amino acids long. With 8 bases removed from V and 4 bases from J, the gap between germline ends came to 11 bases. Germline V lookup: CDR1 LNHDA, CDR2 SQIVND (reference sequence). CDR3 protein: CASRRGAETQYF. As DNA, the CDR3 is TGTGCCAGTCGACGGGGGGCAGAGACCCAGTACTTC.

The rearrangement links TRBV7-9 to TRBJ2-2, with 10 bases lining up with TRBD2. J lost 6 bases, V lost 4 bases, and 5 bases had no gene match. The CDR3 length is 15 residues. Germline V gene data show CDR1 as SEHNR and CDR2 as FQNEAQ (reference sequence). The DNA of the CDR3 is TGTGCCAGCAGCTACCTAGCGGGAGAATCCGGGGAGCTGTTTTTT. It is translated as CASSYLAGESGELFF.

V and J are TRBV2 and TRBJ1-1; 9 bases agree with TRBD1. Germline V lookup: CDR1 SNHLY, CDR2 FYNNEI. This CDR3 has 15 amino acids. V shed 7 bases and J 0 bases; nucleotides not matched to a gene: 6. The CDR3 DNA is TGTGCCAGCACCCCGACAGGGGGATTGAACACTGAAGCTTTCTTT. This encodes CASTPTGGLNTEAFF.

The chain employs TRBV5-5 and TRBJ2-2, with D unresolved. Trimming pared 2 bases from V and 6 bases from J, leaving 8 bases between. This CDR3 comprises 13 residues. The germline CDR1 and CDR2 sequences are SGHKS and YYEKEE (reference sequence). The CDR3 is CASSFRSSGELFF. The CDR3 nucleotides read TGTGCCAGCAGCTTTAGATCTTCCGGGGAGCTGTTTTTT.

J is TRBJ2-7 and V is TRBV7-9; tentatively, D is TRBD1 or TRBD2 (5 bases each). V dropped 0 bases and J dropped 2 bases, with 11 bases sitting between them. Germline assignment: CDR1 SEHNR and CDR2 FQNEAQ (reference sequence). The CDR3 spans 15 residues. CDR3 coding DNA: TGTGCCAGCAGCTTAGCGAGGGACCAGACCTACGAGCAGTACTTC. Residues: CASSLARDQTYEQYF.

CDR3 amino acids: CSVDPGDYGYTF. CDR3 nucleotide sequence: TGCAGCGTTGACCCAGGGGACTATGGCTACACCTTC. The J gene is TRBJ1-2, the V gene TRBV29-1; D may be TRBD1 (6 bases). V lost 3 bases to trimming and J lost 3 bases, with 8 bases between them. This CDR3 spans 12 amino acids. Germline CDR1 reads SQVTM; CDR2 reads ANQGSEA.